This is a list of T cell receptor beta chains from one sample in a study of a mutant IDH1 vaccine in newly diagnosed glioma. Assay: immunoSEQ multiplex PCR; the TCRdb copy retains only in-frame clones and omits some. The sample contains about 130,000 clones, over 75% of which appear only once. The antigens of these receptors remain unknown. The sample consisted of PBMCs, taken from a glioma patient whose treatment included an IDH1 peptide vaccine. These receptors were obtained from a middle-aged man with glioma. Both conserved end residues are part of each CDR3. A D gene is named only where the DNA matches it firmly. A clone size is listed for some rows: how often the clone was seen (once, few, many), or a class if it is expanded.

>TRBD1|TRBJ1-5|-|TRBV6-6
CASSYSSTGGNQPQHF
TGTGCCAGCAGTTACTCATCGACAGGGGGCAATCAGCCCCAGCATTTT
>-|TRBJ2-1|-|TRBV30
CAWTGREQFF
TGTGCCTGGACGGGACGAGAGCAGTTCTTC
>-|TRBJ2-7|-|TRBV30
CAWSVAGDEVEQYF
TGTGCCTGGAGTGTGGCTGGGGATGAGGTCGAGCAGTACTTC
>-|TRBJ1-3|-|TRBV19
CASSIDGTSGNTIYF
TGTGCCAGTAGTATTGACGGAACTTCTGGAAACACCATATATTTT
>-|TRBJ1-5|few|TRBV7-6
CASSPRSGYSNQPQHF
TGTGCCAGCAGCCCCAGATCGGGGTATAGCAATCAGCCCCAGCATTTT
>TRBD1|TRBJ1-1|-|TRBV7-2
CASSLAPQGQDTEAFF
TGTGCCAGCAGCTTAGCCCCACAGGGGCAGGACACTGAAGCTTTCTTT
>-|TRBJ1-1|-|TRBV27
CASSFGGENTEAFF
TGTGCCAGCAGTTTCGGCGGGGAGAACACTGAAGCTTTCTTT
>-|TRBJ2-1|-|TRBV6-1
CASSEGGISYNEQFF
TGTGCCAGCAGTGAAGGAGGGATCTCCTACAATGAGCAGTTCTTC
>TRBD1|TRBJ1-5|-|TRBV30
CAWATGGHQPQHF
TGTGCCTGGGCGACAGGGGGCCACCAGCCCCAGCATTTT
>TRBD1|TRBJ2-1|-|TRBV7-2
CASSLFREGAPYNEQFF
TGTGCCAGCAGCTTATTTCGTGAGGGGGCCCCCTACAATGAGCAGTTCTTC
>TRBD1|TRBJ2-7|-|TRBV28
CASRPGDRDRGKYEQYF
TGTGCCAGCAGGCCCGGGGATAGGGACAGGGGCAAGTACGAGCAGTACTTC
>-|TRBJ2-7|-|TRBV27
CASIGVRGYEQYF
TGTGCCAGCATAGGGGTCAGGGGTTACGAGCAGTACTTC
>-|TRBJ1-3|-|TRBV29-1
CSVTGDGGNTIYF
TGCAGCGTTACCGGGGACGGCGGAAACACCATATATTTT
>-|TRBJ1-2|-|TRBV19
CASSIERQNYGYTF
TGTGCCAGTAGTATAGAACGGCAAAACTATGGCTACACCTTC
>TRBD2|TRBJ2-3|-|TRBV5-1
CASSLELAGADTQYF
TGCGCCAGCAGCTTGGAACTAGCGGGGGCAGATACGCAGTATTTT
>-|TRBJ2-7|-|TRBV7-9
CASSLVGTYEQYF
TGTGCCAGCAGCTTAGTCGGGACCTACGAGCAGTACTTC
>TRBD1|TRBJ2-1|-|TRBV27
CASSSWDRSYNEQFF
TGTGCCAGCAGTTCCTGGGACAGGAGCTACAATGAGCAGTTCTTC
>TRBD1|TRBJ1-5|-|TRBV7-9
CASSTNTGGRNQPQHF
TGTGCCAGCAGCACGAATACAGGGGGAAGGAATCAGCCCCAGCATTTT
>-|TRBJ2-5|-|TRBV5-6
CASSGPYRASWETQYF
TGTGCCAGCAGCGGGCCGTACAGGGCGTCATGGGAGACCCAGTACTTC
>TRBD1|TRBJ2-1|-|TRBV5-1
CASSFSTGDNEQFF
TGCGCCAGCAGCTTCTCGACAGGGGACAATGAGCAGTTCTTC
>TRBD1|TRBJ1-1|-|TRBV19
CASSTNPGGAFF
TGTGCCAGTAGTACGAATCCAGGGGGGGCTTTCTTT
>TRBD1|TRBJ1-2|-|TRBV2
CASTAAGGGGYTF
TGTGCCAGCACTGCTGCAGGGGGGGGTGGCTACACCTTC
>-|TRBJ1-2|-|TRBV4-3
CASSPLPSGTYGYTF
TGCGCCAGCAGCCCTCTACCTTCAGGGACCTATGGCTACACCTTC
>-|TRBJ1-5|-|TRBV28
CASTKHPRDSSNQPQHF
TGTGCCAGCACCAAGCACCCCCGGGATTCTAGCAATCAGCCCCAGCATTTT
>TRBD2|TRBJ2-4|-|TRBV19
CASSIRPGLADKLAKNIQYF
TGTGCCAGTAGTATCCGACCGGGACTAGCGGACAAACTAGCCAAAAACATTCAGTACTTC
>-|TRBJ1-6|-|TRBV19
CAPFPRPRRVYNSPLHF
TGTGCCCCCTTTCCTAGGCCCCGACGGGTCTATAATTCACCCCTCCACTTT
>-|TRBJ2-2|-|TRBV2
CASKGPNTGELFF
TGTGCCAGCAAGGGGCCCAACACCGGGGAGCTGTTTTTT
>-|TRBJ2-7|-|TRBV7-6
CASSLDQSSYEQYF
TGTGCCAGCAGCTTAGATCAGAGCTCCTACGAGCAGTACTTC
>-|TRBJ2-5|-|TRBV6-1
CASSDIWGETQYF
TGTGCCAGCAGTGATATCTGGGGAGAGACCCAGTACTTC
>-|TRBJ1-1|many|TRBV28
CASSPGAMNTEAFF
TGTGCCAGCAGCCCCGGGGCCATGAACACTGAAGCTTTCTTT
>TRBD1|TRBJ2-7|-|TRBV6-6
CASRAGQVGEQYF
TGTGCCAGCAGGGCGGGACAGGTCGGAGAGCAGTACTTC
>-|TRBJ2-7|-|TRBV7-3
CASSPKVGAGLSEQYF
TGTGCCAGCAGCCCCAAGGTAGGGGCCGGATTGAGCGAGCAGTACTTC
>-|TRBJ1-6|-|TRBV5-6
CASSMAGRSSPLHF
TGTGCCAGCAGTATGGCAGGGAGGAGCTCACCCCTCCACTTT
>-|TRBJ1-2|-|TRBV14
CASSPLRGANYGYTF
TGTGCCAGCAGCCCCCTAAGGGGAGCTAACTATGGCTACACCTTC
>TRBD2|TRBJ2-2|-|TRBV7-6
CASSLEAGGTTHTGELFF
TGTGCCAGCAGCTTAGAAGCGGGGGGGACCACACACACCGGGGAGCTGTTTTTT
>-|TRBJ2-7|-|TRBV10-2
CASNYAGSTSYEQYF
TGCGCCAGCAATTATGCGGGCAGCACCTCCTACGAGCAGTACTTC
>-|TRBJ1-5|few|TRBV30
CAWSGTGGQPQHF
TGTGCCTGGAGTGGGACGGGAGGTCAGCCCCAGCATTTT
>TRBD2|TRBJ2-5|-|TRBV7-9
CASSLSGGQETQYF
TGTGCCAGCAGCCTAAGCGGGGGCCAAGAGACCCAGTACTTC
>TRBD1|TRBJ2-3|-|TRBV14
CASSPLTGAPDTQYF
TGTGCCAGCAGCCCTCTGACAGGGGCCCCAGATACGCAGTATTTT
>-|TRBJ2-7|-|TRBV27
CASSPKGGGRGIGEQYF
TGTGCCAGCAGTCCTAAGGGGGGTGGCAGGGGGATCGGCGAGCAGTACTTC
>-|TRBJ1-5|-|TRBV4-3
CASSPPQPQHF
TGCGCCAGCAGCCCCCCACAGCCCCAGCATTTT
>-|TRBJ1-1|once|TRBV4-3
CASSQGRRNTEAFF
TGCGCCAGCAGCCAAGGACGGAGGAACACTGAAGCTTTCTTT
>-|TRBJ2-7|-|TRBV14
CASSLLQGYEQYF
TGTGCCAGCAGCCTTCTACAGGGTTACGAGCAGTACTTC
>TRBD1|TRBJ2-3|-|TRBV5-4
CASSPRGRGTDTQYF
TGTGCCAGCAGCCCCAGGGGGCGCGGCACAGATACGCAGTATTTT
>TRBD1|TRBJ2-2|few|TRBV13
CASSPRGISNTGELFF
TGTGCCAGCAGCCCCAGGGGGATATCGAACACCGGGGAGCTGTTTTTT